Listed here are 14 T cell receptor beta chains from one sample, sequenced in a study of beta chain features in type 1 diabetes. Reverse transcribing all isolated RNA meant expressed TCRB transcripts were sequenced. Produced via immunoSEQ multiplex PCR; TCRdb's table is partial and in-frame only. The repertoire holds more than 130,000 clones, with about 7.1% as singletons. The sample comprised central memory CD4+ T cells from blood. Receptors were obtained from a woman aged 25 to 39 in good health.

This CDR3 is CASSPPSQGGGYGYTF. DNA of the CDR3: TGTGCCAGCTCACCACCTTCCCAAGGGGGCGGCTATGGCTACACCTTC. This sequence joins TRBV18 and TRBJ1-2; 7 bases line up with TRBD1. V dropped 0 bases and J dropped 4; count of bases not matched to a gene: 8. The length of the CDR3 is 16 residues. Germline CDR1 is KGHSH and CDR2 is LQKENI.

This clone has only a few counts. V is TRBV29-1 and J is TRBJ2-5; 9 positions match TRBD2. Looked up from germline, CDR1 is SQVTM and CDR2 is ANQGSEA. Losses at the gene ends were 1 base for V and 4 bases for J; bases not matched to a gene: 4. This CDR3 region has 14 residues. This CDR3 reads CSVEAAGGLETQYF. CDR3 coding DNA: TGCAGCGTTGAAGCAGCGGGAGGATTAGAGACCCAGTACTTC.

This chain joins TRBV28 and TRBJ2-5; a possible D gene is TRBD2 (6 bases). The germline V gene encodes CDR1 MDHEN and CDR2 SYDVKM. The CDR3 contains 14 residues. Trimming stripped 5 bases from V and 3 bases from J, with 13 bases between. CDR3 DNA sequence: TGTGCCAGCAGTACCGGGACTCACGAAGAGACCCAGTACTTC. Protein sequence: CASSTGTHEETQYF.

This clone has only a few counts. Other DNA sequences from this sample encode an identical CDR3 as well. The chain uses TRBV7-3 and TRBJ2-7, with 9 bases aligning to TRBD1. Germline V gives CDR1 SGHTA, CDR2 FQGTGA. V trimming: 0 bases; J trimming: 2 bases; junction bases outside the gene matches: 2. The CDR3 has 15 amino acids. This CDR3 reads CASSLTGQGPYEQYF. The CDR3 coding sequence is TGTGCCAGCAGCTTAACGGGACAGGGACCCTACGAGCAGTACTTC. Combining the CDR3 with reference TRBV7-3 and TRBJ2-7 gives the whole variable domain GAGVSQTPSNKVTEKGKYVELRCDPISGHTALYWYRQSLGQGPEFLIYFQGTGAADDSGLPNDRFFAVRPEGSVSTLKIQRTERGDSAVYLCASSLTGQGPYEQYFGPGTRLTVT.

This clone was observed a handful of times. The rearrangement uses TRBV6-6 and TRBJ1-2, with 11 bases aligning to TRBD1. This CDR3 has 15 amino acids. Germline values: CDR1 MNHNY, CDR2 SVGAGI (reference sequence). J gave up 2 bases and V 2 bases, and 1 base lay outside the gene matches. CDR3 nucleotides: TGTGCCAGCAGTTACCGGACAGGGGGCAACTATGGCTACACCTTC. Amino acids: CASSYRTGGNYGYTF.

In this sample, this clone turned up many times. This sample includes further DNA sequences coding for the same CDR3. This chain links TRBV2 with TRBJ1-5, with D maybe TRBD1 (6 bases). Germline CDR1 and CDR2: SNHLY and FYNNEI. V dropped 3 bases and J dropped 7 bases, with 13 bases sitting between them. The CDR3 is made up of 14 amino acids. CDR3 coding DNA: TGTGCCAGCAGTGACAGGGGTAGGAGCCAGCCCCAGCATTTT. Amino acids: CASSDRGRSQPQHF.

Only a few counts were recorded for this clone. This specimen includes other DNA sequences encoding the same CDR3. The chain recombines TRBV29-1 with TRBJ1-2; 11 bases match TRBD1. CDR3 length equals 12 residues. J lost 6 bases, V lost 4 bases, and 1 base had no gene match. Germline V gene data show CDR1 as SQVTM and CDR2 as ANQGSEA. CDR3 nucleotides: TGCAGCGTTGGGGGACAGGGGGATGGCTACACCTTC. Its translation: CSVGGQGDGYTF.

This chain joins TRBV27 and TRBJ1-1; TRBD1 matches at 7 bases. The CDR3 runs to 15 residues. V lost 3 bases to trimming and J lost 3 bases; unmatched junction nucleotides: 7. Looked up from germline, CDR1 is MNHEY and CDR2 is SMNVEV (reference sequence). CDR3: CASSFSRTGDTEAFF. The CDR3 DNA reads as TGTGCCAGCAGTTTTTCTAGGACAGGTGACACTGAAGCTTTCTTT.

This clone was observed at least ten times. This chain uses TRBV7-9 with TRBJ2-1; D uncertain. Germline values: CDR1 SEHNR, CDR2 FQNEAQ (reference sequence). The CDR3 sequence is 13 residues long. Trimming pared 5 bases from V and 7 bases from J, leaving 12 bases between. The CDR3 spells CASSRPLENEQFF. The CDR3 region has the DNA TGTGCCAGCAGCCGCCCCCTAGAAAATGAGCAGTTCTTC.

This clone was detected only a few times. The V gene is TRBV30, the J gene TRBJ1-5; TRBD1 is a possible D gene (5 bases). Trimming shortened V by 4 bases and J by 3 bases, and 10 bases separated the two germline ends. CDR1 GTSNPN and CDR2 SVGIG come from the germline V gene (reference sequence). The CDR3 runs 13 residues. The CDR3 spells CAWTDSVNQPQHF. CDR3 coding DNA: TGTGCCTGGACCGACAGTGTCAATCAGCCCCAGCATTTT.

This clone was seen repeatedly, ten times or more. DNA for the CDR3: TGTGCCAGCAGCTTAGCGGGGACTAGCGGGAGAGTCCACGAGCAGTACTTC. Translation gives CASSLAGTSGRVHEQYF. The chain combines TRBV7-2 with TRBJ2-7; 14 bases fit TRBD2. The CDR3 runs to 17 residues. CDR1 is SGHTA, CDR2 FQGNSA, per germline. Germline trimming cut 0 bases from V and 5 bases from J; bases unmatched to any gene: 6.

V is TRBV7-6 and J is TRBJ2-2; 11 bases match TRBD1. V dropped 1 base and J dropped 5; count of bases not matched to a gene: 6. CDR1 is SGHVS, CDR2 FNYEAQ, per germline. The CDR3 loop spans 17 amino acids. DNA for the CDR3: TGTGCCAGCAGCTTAGAGGGACAGGGGGTCGGGACCGGGGAGCTGTTTTTT. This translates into CASSLEGQGVGTGELFF.

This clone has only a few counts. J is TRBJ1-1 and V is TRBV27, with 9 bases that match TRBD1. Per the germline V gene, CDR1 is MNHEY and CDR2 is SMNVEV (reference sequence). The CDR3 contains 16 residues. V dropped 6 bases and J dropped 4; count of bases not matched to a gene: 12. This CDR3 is CASRTHYAGQGTEAFF. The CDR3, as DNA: TGTGCCAGCAGGACACACTACGCGGGACAGGGCACTGAAGCTTTCTTT.

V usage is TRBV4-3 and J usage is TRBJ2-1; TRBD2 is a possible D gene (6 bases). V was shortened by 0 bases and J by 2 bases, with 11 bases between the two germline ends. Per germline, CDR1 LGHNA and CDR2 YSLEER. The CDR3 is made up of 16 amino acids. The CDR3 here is CASSQEGREPYNEQFF. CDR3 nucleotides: TGCGCCAGCAGCCAAGAGGGGCGGGAACCCTACAATGAGCAGTTCTTC.